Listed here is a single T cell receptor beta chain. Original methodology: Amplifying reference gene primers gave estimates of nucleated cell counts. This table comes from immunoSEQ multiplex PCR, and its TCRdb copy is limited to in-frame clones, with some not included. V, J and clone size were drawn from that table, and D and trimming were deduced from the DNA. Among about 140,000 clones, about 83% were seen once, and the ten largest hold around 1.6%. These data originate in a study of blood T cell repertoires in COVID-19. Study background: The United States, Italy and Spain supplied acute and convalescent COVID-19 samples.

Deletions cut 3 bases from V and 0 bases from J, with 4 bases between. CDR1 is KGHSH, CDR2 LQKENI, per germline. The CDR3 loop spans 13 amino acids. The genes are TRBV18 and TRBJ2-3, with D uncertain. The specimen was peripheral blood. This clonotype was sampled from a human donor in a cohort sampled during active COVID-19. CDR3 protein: CASSPASTDTQYF. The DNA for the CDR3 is TGTGCCAGCTCACCGGCTAGCACAGATACGCAGTATTTT.